The 13 T cell receptor beta chains listed next were all sequenced from one sample in a study of blood T cells in healthy people across ages. Sample-barcoded 5' priming and a J-beta primer mix drove a second PCR of roughly 7 to 11 cycles. Using its own MiXCR run on the 5' RACE reads, TCRdb lists one record per CDR3 protein. The repertoire consists of roughly 2 million distinct CDR3 sequences, with approximately 50% occurring once and the leading ten covering around 2.1%. Sequencing was performed on blood. These receptor sequences come from a woman in her thirties or forties in good health.

This chain uses TRBV4-2 with TRBJ1-4; D remains unclear. V lost 2 bases and J 0 bases, leaving 7 bases between the germline ends. Germline CDR1 is LGHNA and CDR2 is YNFKEQ. The CDR3 loop spans 15 amino acids. The CDR3, as DNA: TGTGCCAGCAGCCAAACGGGCCCAACTAATGAAAAACTGTTTTTT. This sequence encodes CASSQTGPTNEKLFF.

The CDR3 DNA is TGTGCCAGCAGCCAGACAGGGACAGCTGACTATGGCTACACCTTC. This encodes CASSQTGTADYGYTF. The chain links TRBV4-2 to TRBJ1-2; 7 bases match TRBD1. The CDR3 runs to 15 residues. Trimming cost V 3 bases and J 3 bases; bases outside gene matches: 7. Germline V CDR1 and CDR2: LGHNA, YNFKEQ.

J is TRBJ2-4 and V is TRBV5-1; D remains ambiguous. The V and J ends lost 0 bases and 0 bases respectively, with 19 bases between them. This CDR3 contains 19 residues. Germline CDR1 reads SGHRS; CDR2 reads YFSETQ. The CDR3 is CASSLERQNIEIAKNIQYF. For the CDR3, the DNA is TGCGCCAGCAGCTTGGAAAGGCAGAATATTGAGATAGCCAAAAACATTCAGTACTTC.

There are a few counts of this clonotype. One end of the junction does not line up with germline, which may come from a read error. The chain links TRBV12-3 or TRBV12-4 to TRBJ2-5; TRBD1 or TRBD2 may be the D gene (5 bases each). This CDR3 comprises 15 residues. The CDR3 nucleotides read TGCGCCAGCAGCTTCGGGACGGGTGGGGTAGAGACCCAGTACTTC. This gives the protein CASSFGTGGVETQYF.

This clonotype was detected only a few times. The rearrangement joins TRBV6-2 or TRBV6-3 to TRBJ1-1; D uncertain. CDR3 length: 12 amino acids. Germline V gene sequence: CDR1 MNHEY, CDR2 SVGEGT. V shed 3 bases and J shed 6 bases, with 8 bases lying between them. The CDR3 coding sequence is TGTGCCAGCAGTTATTTTGGGGCTGAAGCTTTCTTT. Amino acids: CASSYFGAEAFF.

V gene TRBV4-1 combines with J gene TRBJ2-5; D ambiguous. The CDR3 runs 14 residues. The V end lost 1 base, the J end lost 2 bases, and 8 bases lay between the germline ends. Germline CDR1 and CDR2: MGHRA and YSYEKL. In DNA, the CDR3 is TGCGCCAGCAGCCAAGTCGACTTACAAGAGACCCAGTACTTC. This gives the protein CASSQVDLQETQYF.

The chain recombines TRBV12-3 or TRBV12-4 with TRBJ2-4; the D gene is possibly TRBD2 (5 bases). The CDR3 totals 14 residues. Trimming removed 3 bases from V and 14 bases from J, with 20 bases in between. The CDR3 reads CASSFSGVTYEKYF. CDR3 nucleotides: TGTGCCAGCAGTTTTTCCGGGGTGACCTACGAGAAGTACTTC.

The CDR3 protein is CASSLQQGGTGEQYF. CDR3 sequence (DNA): TGCGCCAGCAGCCTACAACAGGGTGGGACAGGGGAGCAGTATTTT. The rearrangement uses TRBV5-1 and TRBJ2-3; 10 positions match TRBD1. In germline, CDR1 is SGHRS, CDR2 YFSETQ. V shed 4 bases, J shed 11 bases, and the junction held 13 bases outside the gene matches. This CDR3 comprises 15 residues. The complete variable domain, with remaining parts taken from reference TRBV5-1 and TRBJ2-3, reads KAGVTQTPRYLIKTRGQQVTLSCSPISGHRSVSWYQQTPGQGLQFLFEYFSETQRNKGNFPGRFSGRQFSNSRSEMNVSTLELGDSALYLCASSLQQGGTGEQYFGPGTRLTVL.

The chain carries TRBV4-3 and TRBJ2-1, with 13 nucleotides matching TRBD2. Germline CDR1 reads LGHNA; CDR2 reads YSLEER. This CDR3 has 16 amino acids. V gave up 6 bases and J gave up 8 bases; unmatched junction bases: 10. CDR3 sequence reads: CASSRRTSGGMDEQFF. CDR3 coding DNA: TGCGCCAGCAGTCGAAGGACTAGCGGGGGCATGGATGAGCAGTTCTTC.

This clonotype was observed at least ten times. The chain combines TRBV9 with TRBJ2-6; D possibly corresponds to TRBD1 (6 bases). The CDR3 runs 14 residues. CDR1 and CDR2 (germline): SGDLS, YYNGEE. The germline V and J ends were trimmed by 8 bases and 0 bases, with 9 bases remaining between them. The CDR3 bases are TGTGCCAGTAGGGGGAGCTCTGGGGCCAACGTCCTGACTTTC. Protein sequence: CASRGSSGANVLTF.

The chain joins TRBV20-1 to TRBJ2-7; 13 nucleotides agree with TRBD2. CDR3 length: 16 residues. The germline V gene has CDR1 DFQATT and CDR2 SNEGSKA (reference sequence). Germline trimming cut 4 bases from V and 0 bases from J; bases unmatched to any gene: 6. The CDR3 DNA follows: TGCAGTGCTATAGGGACTAGCGGGGCAGCCTCCTACGAGCAGTACTTC. Translating gives CSAIGTSGAASYEQYF.

The chain carries TRBV6-2 or TRBV6-3 and TRBJ1-5; D not resolved. CDR3 length equals 13 residues. V shed 5 bases and J shed 3 bases, with 8 bases lying between them. Germline V gene data show CDR1 as MNHEY and CDR2 as SVGEGT. For the CDR3, the DNA is TGTGCCAGCAGTGAACAGCTCAATCAGCCCCAGCATTTT. This translates into CASSEQLNQPQHF.

The chain recombines TRBV6-1 with TRBJ1-2; TRBD1 agrees at 10 bases. The germline gives CDR1 MNHNS, CDR2 SASEGT. The CDR3 is 19 amino acids. With V trimmed by 5 bases and J by 8 bases, 23 bases remained unmatched. For the CDR3, the DNA is TGTGCCAGCAGTCCTTTCGACCTTACCGGGACAGGGGAGGATTGGGGCTACACCTTC. Translated, it gives CASSPFDLTGTGEDWGYTF.